This TCR beta chain was documented in a study of blood T cell repertoires in COVID-19. About the study: PBMCs, B-cell-depleted T cells, or T cells were the source of the cDNA or gDNA that made up the material.

In the source study's methods: Counts of nucleated cells, estimated from reference gene primer amplification, were obtained. Measured with immunoSEQ multiplex PCR; TCRdb has only the in-frame clones, and not every one. Clone size and the V and J calls come from that table; the DNA yielded D and trimming. The repertoire holds fewer than 300,000 clones, with 85% as singletons. Concerning this clone itself: Other DNA sequences within the sample encode an identical CDR3.

Germline V gives CDR1 MNHEY, CDR2 SMNVEV (reference sequence). The CDR3 consists of 16 residues. V gave up 4 bases and J gave up 7 bases; unmatched junction bases: 9. This receptor was obtained from a man in his forties or fifties with active or convalescent COVID-19. The material sequenced was peripheral blood. The genes are TRBV27 and TRBJ2-1; 11 bases fit TRBD2. CDR3 nucleotide sequence: TGTGCCAGCAGTTCTCCCACTAGCGGGAGAAGGAATGAGCAGTTCTTC. It specifies CASSSPTSGRRNEQFF.